These 12 T cell receptor beta chains were sequenced from one sample in a study of pediatric ulcerative colitis. TCRdb's table, derived via immunoSEQ multiplex PCR, lists solely in-frame clones and lacks some. The sample shows about 64,000 clones, 70% to 85% of them seen only once. The sample was blood. The receptors originated from a boy aged 5-17 years with moderate ulcerative colitis.

The V and J genes are TRBV29-1 and TRBJ2-7, with D tentatively TRBD1 or TRBD2 (5 bases each). Germline V gene sequence: CDR1 SQVTM, CDR2 ANQGSEA. This CDR3 region has 12 residues. The V end lost 4 bases, the J end lost 3 bases, and 10 bases lay between the germline ends. The CDR3, as DNA: TGCAGCGTTGGGGACGGCCGCTACGAGCAGTACTTC. It translates to CSVGDGRYEQYF.

The chain employs TRBV6-5 and TRBJ2-7, with D possibly matching TRBD1 (6 bases). This CDR3 has 14 amino acids. Germline lookup yields CDR1 MNHEY and CDR2 SVGAGI. Trimming removed 2 bases from V and 3 bases from J, with 11 bases in between. The chain's CDR3 is CASSYTTGVYEQYF. The CDR3, as DNA: TGTGCCAGCAGTTACACGACAGGCGTCTACGAGCAGTACTTC.

This chain connects TRBV6-6 to TRBJ2-1; perhaps TRBD2 as D (6 bases). The CDR3 is made up of 14 amino acids. In germline, CDR1 is MNHNY, CDR2 SVGAGI (reference sequence). V shed 6 bases and J shed 8 bases, with 17 bases lying between them. CDR3 in amino acids: CASSGGGRDYEQFF. CDR3 DNA sequence: TGTGCCAGCAGCGGGGGAGGCAGGGACTATGAGCAGTTCTTC.

This rearrangement joins TRBV19 to TRBJ2-1; TRBD2 matches 9 bases. CDR1 LNHDA and CDR2 SQIVND come from the germline V gene (reference sequence). The CDR3 covers 15 residues. V shed 3 bases, J shed 4 bases, and the junction held 4 bases outside the gene matches. The CDR3 nucleotides read TGTGCCAGTAGTATGGTGGCGGGGGGGTACAATGAGCAGTTCTTC. Residues: CASSMVAGGYNEQFF.

The V call is TRBV7-3, the J call TRBJ2-3, with 10 bases aligning to TRBD2. The trim removed 2 bases at V and 4 bases at J, leaving 6 bases unmatched. CDR1 and CDR2 from the germline V gene are SGHTA and FQGTGA. This CDR3 is built from 16 residues. This CDR3 is CASSLRAGLASDTQYF. The CDR3 DNA follows: TGTGCCAGCAGCTTACGGGCGGGACTAGCGTCAGATACGCAGTATTTT.

The V gene is TRBV5-4, the J gene TRBJ1-2; 7 nucleotides line up with TRBD1. V was pared by 3 bases and J by 3 bases, with 11 bases of the junction left unmatched. This CDR3 is built from 16 residues. Per the germline V gene, CDR1 is SGHNT and CDR2 is YYREEE (reference sequence). This CDR3 is CASSSRGQRNDYGYTF. CDR3 bases: TGTGCCAGCAGCTCGAGGGGACAGCGGAACGACTATGGCTACACCTTC.

This chain uses TRBV7-6 with TRBJ1-1, with a possible D match to TRBD1 (6 bases). The CDR3 spans 14 residues. Trimming removed 5 bases at V and 4 bases at J, with 14 bases between. Germline V gene lookup returns CDR1 SGHVS and CDR2 FNYEAQ. DNA of the CDR3: TGTGCCAGCAGCCCACGGGGGGCGAGCACTGAAGCTTTCTTT. This translates into CASSPRGASTEAFF.

The chain carries TRBV7-3 and TRBJ2-6, with 12 nucleotides matching TRBD2. The J segment lost 1 base and the V segment lost 5 bases, leaving 6 bases of the junction unmatched. CDR3 size: 18 residues. Germline values: CDR1 SGHTA, CDR2 FQGTGA. In nucleotides, the CDR3 is TGTGCCAGCAGCCGACTAGCGGGAGCTAATTCTGGGGCCAACGTCCTGACTTTC. Amino acids: CASSRLAGANSGANVLTF.

This clone was recorded once. The V and J genes are TRBV18 and TRBJ2-7, with 8 bases aligning to TRBD1. Trimming cost V 3 bases and J 6 bases; bases outside gene matches: 7. Per germline, CDR1 KGHSH and CDR2 LQKENI. The CDR3 runs 14 residues. CDR3 residues: CASSPGQGAGEQYF. CDR3 nucleotides: TGTGCCAGCTCACCTGGACAGGGAGCGGGCGAGCAGTACTTC. The whole variable domain, remainder taken from reference TRBV18 and TRBJ2-7, is NAGVMQNPRHLVRRRGQEARLRCSPMKGHSHVYWYRQLPEEGLKFMVYLQKENIIDESGMPKERFSAEFPKEGPSILRIQQVVRGDSAAYFCASSPGQGAGEQYFGPGTRLTVT.

The chain carries TRBV5-1 and TRBJ2-3, with D perhaps being TRBD1 or TRBD2 (5 bases each). Germline V gives CDR1 SGHRS, CDR2 YFSETQ. The CDR3 consists of 17 residues. V lost 1 base and J 1 base, leaving 16 bases between the germline ends. In DNA form, the CDR3 reads TGCGCCAGCAGCTTGCCGAGGGACGGGCGACGCACAGATACGCAGTATTTT. Translating gives CASSLPRDGRRTDTQYF.

The gene calls are TRBV5-1 and TRBJ1-1; D might be TRBD1 (5 bases). This CDR3 is 13 amino acids long. Trimming removed 0 bases from V and 11 bases from J, with 14 bases in between. Germline assignment: CDR1 SGHRS and CDR2 YFSETQ. CDR3 nucleotide sequence: TGCGCCAGCAGCTTGGGATGGGGCCAGCAGGCTTTCTTT. This encodes CASSLGWGQQAFF. Looking up the rest from reference TRBV5-1 and TRBJ1-1 gives the full variable domain: KAGVTQTPRYLIKTRGQQVTLSCSPISGHRSVSWYQQTPGQGLQFLFEYFSETQRNKGNFPGRFSGRQFSNSRSEMNVSTLELGDSALYLCASSLGWGQQAFFGQGTRLTVV.

V is TRBV7-6 and J is TRBJ1-1; D possibly corresponds to TRBD1 (5 bases). Trimming cost V 1 base and J 1 base, with 10 bases left between them. Germline loops: CDR1 SGHVS, CDR2 FNYEAQ. The CDR3 loop spans 15 amino acids. The CDR3 sequence is CASSLGGGPNTEAFF. For the CDR3, the DNA is TGTGCCAGCAGCTTAGGGGGGGGACCGAACACTGAAGCTTTCTTT. Drawing the rest from reference TRBV7-6 and TRBJ1-1, the complete variable domain is GAGVSQSPRYKVTKRGQDVALRCDPISGHVSLYWYRQALGQGPEFLTYFNYEAQQDKSGLPNDRFSAERPEGSISTLTIQRTEQRDSAMYRCASSLGGGPNTEAFFGQGTRLTVV.